This T cell receptor (beta chain) was recorded in a study of cytomegalovirus exposure and HLA in healthy donors. Background on the study: Early released data had about 80 million unique TCRs, all coming from HLA-typed donors.

The CDR3 covers 17 residues. V dropped 11 bases and J dropped 4; count of bases not matched to a gene: 20. Germline CDR1 reads SGHVS; CDR2 reads FNYEAQ. On this clone: Its target is unknown.

Amplification used 60 Vbeta primers and 13 Jbeta primers. The data were produced by immunoSEQ multiplex PCR, yet TCRdb's version contains in-frame clones alone and is incomplete. The top ten hold 2% to 2.5% of the sample, which has 140,000 to 150,000 clones, over 60% seen once. Findings of the study overall: Per published accounts, TCR beta sequences correctly predicted the HLA-A and HLA-B alleles of most subjects. On later analysis, the bulk of CMV-associated TCR beta chains appeared to be HLA-restricted.

This chain joins TRBV7-6 and TRBJ2-3; TRBD1 matches at 8 bases. The specimen was PBMCs. This clonotype originated in a man aged 40-49 years in good health and CMV-seronegative. CDR3 residues: CASYPYPGQGRADTQYF. In nucleotides, the CDR3 is TGTGCCTCATACCCATACCCAGGACAGGGACGCGCAGATACGCAGTATTTT.